Following are 27 T cell receptor beta chains from one sample sequenced in a study of T cell responses to AZD1222 COVID-19 vaccine. Method: immunoSEQ multiplex PCR; TCRdb's copy keeps in-frame clones and lacks some. The repertoire includes some 170,000 clones, 88% of them detected once, and roughly 4% sits in the top ten. The material was peripheral blood, obtained 28 days after the second AZD1222 dose. Receptors originate from an adult who received the AZD1222 COVID-19 vaccine.

The chain is built from TRBV4-1 and TRBJ1-2, with TRBD1 as a possible D gene (5 bases). In germline, CDR1 is MGHRA, CDR2 YSYEKL. The CDR3 totals 14 residues. Trimming cost V 4 bases and J 8 bases, with 17 bases left between them. The CDR3, as DNA: TGCGCCAGCAGCCCGGGGCAAGAACGGGGAGGCTACACCTTC. It is translated as CASSPGQERGGYTF.

This chain joins TRBV7-3 and TRBJ1-2, with 9 bases aligning to TRBD1. With V trimmed by 5 bases and J by 7 bases, 5 bases remained unmatched. CDR1 is SGHTA and CDR2 is FQGTGA in the germline V gene. The CDR3 is 13 residues long. The CDR3 bases are TGTGCCAGCAGCGCGACAGGGGGATCTGGCTACACCTTC. Residues: CASSATGGSGYTF. Full variable domain (outside the CDR3, taken from reference TRBV7-3 and TRBJ1-2): GAGVSQTPSNKVTEKGKYVELRCDPISGHTALYWYRQSLGQGPEFLIYFQGTGAADDSGLPNDRFFAVRPEGSVSTLKIQRTERGDSAVYLCASSATGGSGYTFGSGTRLTVV.

The rearrangement uses TRBV7-6 and TRBJ1-6; the D gene is possibly TRBD1 (6 bases). From germline, CDR1 is SGHVS and CDR2 FNYEAQ. The CDR3 is made up of 17 amino acids. The V end lost 5 bases, the J end lost 3 bases, and 17 bases lay between the germline ends. The CDR3 sequence is CASSGEQGIIYNSPLHF. DNA of the CDR3: TGTGCCAGCAGCGGAGAGCAGGGGATTATCTATAATTCACCCCTCCACTTT.

This clone appeared a single time. CDR3 residues: CASSPISTGVEEAFF. CDR3 bases: TGTGCCAGCTCACCAATTTCGACCGGGGTTGAGGAAGCTTTCTTT. The chain joins TRBV18 to TRBJ1-1; D uncertain. V dropped 2 bases and J dropped 8 bases, with 18 bases sitting between them. Germline V lookup: CDR1 KGHSH, CDR2 LQKENI. CDR3 size: 15 residues.

V gene TRBV28 combines with J gene TRBJ1-1; a weak D match, TRBD1 (6 bases). The germline V gene has CDR1 MDHEN and CDR2 SYDVKM. The V end lost 8 bases, the J end lost 1 base, and 8 bases lay between the germline ends. CDR3 length: 12 residues. The CDR3 DNA follows: TGTGCCAGCTCACAGGGGAACACTGAAGCTTTCTTT. The encoded protein is CASSQGNTEAFF.

V is TRBV7-2 and J is TRBJ1-5; D gene uncertain. V was clipped by 1 base and J by 0 bases, with 7 bases between them. There are 15 residues in the CDR3. Per the germline V gene, CDR1 is SGHTA and CDR2 is FQGNSA. CDR3 in DNA: TGTGCCAGCAGCTTAGTGACGGTTAGCAATCAGCCCCAGCATTTT. It specifies CASSLVTVSNQPQHF.

The chain combines TRBV28 with TRBJ2-7; D is possibly TRBD1 (7 bases). The V end was cut by 3 bases, the J end by 0 bases, with 15 bases between. Germline values: CDR1 MDHEN, CDR2 SYDVKM. There are 16 residues in the CDR3. CDR3 bases: TGTGCCAGCAGTTTCCTGGACAGGACTATCTCCTACGAGCAGTACTTC. Residues: CASSFLDRTISYEQYF.

The rearrangement joins TRBV7-9 to TRBJ1-1; no reliable D call. The CDR3 is made up of 13 amino acids. Germline V gene lookup returns CDR1 SEHNR and CDR2 FQNEAQ (reference sequence). V lost 1 base, J lost 9 bases, and 12 bases lay in between. The CDR3: CASSLEEGYKAFF. The CDR3 DNA sequence: TGTGCCAGCAGCTTAGAGGAAGGTTACAAAGCTTTCTTT.

The chain joins TRBV7-3 to TRBJ1-6; D remains unclear. The germline CDR1 and CDR2 sequences are SGHTA and FQGTGA. The CDR3 is made up of 13 amino acids. Trimming removed 5 bases from V and 8 bases from J, with 10 bases in between. The CDR3 loop reads CASSPEGHSPLHF. CDR3 DNA: TGTGCCAGCAGCCCAGAGGGCCATTCACCCCTCCACTTT.

The rearrangement uses TRBV6-4 and TRBJ1-2; D is ambiguous. This CDR3 region has 13 residues. Germline CDR1 reads MRHNA; CDR2 reads SNTAGT. The V gene lost 6 bases and the J gene lost 1 base, with 9 bases spanning the gap. For the CDR3, the DNA is TGTGCCAGCAGCCCCGGGGTTAACTATGGCTACACCTTC. It codes for CASSPGVNYGYTF.

Only one count was recorded for this clone. The J gene is TRBJ1-2, the V gene TRBV30; no definite D call. V was clipped by 3 bases and J by 5 bases, with 13 bases between them. The germline V gene has CDR1 GTSNPN and CDR2 SVGIG (reference sequence). The CDR3 has 13 amino acids. CDR3 sequence: CAWRKFSGYGYTF. The CDR3 coding sequence is TGTGCCTGGAGAAAGTTTTCCGGATATGGCTACACCTTC.

This clone was picked up one time. The DNA for the CDR3 is TGCGCCAGCAGCCAACAACCACAGGGACCGATTAGTGAAAAACTGTTTTTT. This codes for CASSQQPQGPISEKLFF. The V gene is TRBV4-1, the J gene TRBJ1-4; D might be TRBD1 (6 bases). CDR3 length equals 17 residues. V was cut by 2 bases and J by 7 bases, with 20 bases left in between. In germline, CDR1 is MGHRA, CDR2 YSYEKL.

V usage is TRBV7-2 and J usage is TRBJ1-3; no firm D call. Per germline, CDR1 SGHTA and CDR2 FQGNSA. The CDR3 consists of 15 residues. The V end was cut by 2 bases, the J end by 0 bases, with 8 bases between. The CDR3: CASSLLPSSGNTIYF. In DNA, the CDR3 is TGTGCCAGCAGCTTATTGCCGAGCTCTGGAAACACCATATATTTT.

The rearrangement links TRBV4-1 to TRBJ2-2; maybe TRBD1 (6 bases). The germline V gene has CDR1 MGHRA and CDR2 YSYEKL. Trimming took 4 bases from V and 5 from J, leaving 14 bases between them. The CDR3 is made up of 15 amino acids. CDR3 sequence: CASSPGHFVTGELFF. The CDR3 region has the DNA TGCGCCAGCAGCCCGGGACATTTTGTGACCGGGGAGCTGTTTTTT.

The genes are TRBV9 and TRBJ1-1; no clear D gene. The germline V gene has CDR1 SGDLS and CDR2 YYNGEE. Deletions cut 2 bases from V and 0 bases from J, with 8 bases between. The CDR3 loop spans 14 amino acids. In nucleotides, the CDR3 is TGTGCCAGCAGCGTCCAAGCCATGAACACTGAAGCTTTCTTT. It encodes CASSVQAMNTEAFF.

V usage is TRBV6-4 and J usage is TRBJ1-1; D gene uncertain. The germline V gene has CDR1 MRHNA and CDR2 SNTAGT. The germline V and J ends were trimmed by 6 bases and 3 bases, with 11 bases remaining between them. The CDR3 consists of 13 residues. CDR3 nucleotides: TGTGCCAGCAGCTTCAGACATGACACTGAAGCTTTCTTT. It yields the protein CASSFRHDTEAFF.

The V and J genes are TRBV9 and TRBJ1-6; D remains unclear. Germline values: CDR1 SGDLS, CDR2 YYNGEE. The V and J ends lost 3 bases and 7 bases respectively, with 14 bases between them. CDR3 length: 15 residues. The DNA for the CDR3 is TGTGCCAGCAGCGCCGACTTAATCGGGAATTCACCCCTCCACTTT. Residues: CASSADLIGNSPLHF.

Of note for this clone: This specimen includes other DNA sequences encoding the same CDR3. The chain couples TRBV3-1 (or the pseudogene TRBV3-2) to TRBJ1-1; D perhaps matches TRBD1 (6 bases). The CDR3 runs 15 residues. V lost 3 bases, J lost 1 base, and 12 bases lay in between. CDR1 and CDR2 (germline): LGHDT, YNNKEL (reference sequence). The chain's CDR3 is CASSHQGRGNTEAFF. In DNA form, the CDR3 reads TGTGCCAGCAGCCATCAGGGGAGGGGGAACACTGAAGCTTTCTTT.

This chain joins TRBV5-4 and TRBJ1-1, with TRBD1 as a possible D gene (5 bases). The CDR3 is 15 residues long. Germline loops: CDR1 SGHNT, CDR2 YYREEE (reference sequence). Trimming pared 4 bases from V and 0 bases from J, leaving 13 bases between. CDR3: CASSDRDRLNTEAFF. In DNA form, the CDR3 reads TGTGCCAGCAGCGACCGGGACCGCCTGAACACTGAAGCTTTCTTT.

This clone was seen only a few times. The rearrangement joins TRBV3-1 (or the pseudogene TRBV3-2) to TRBJ1-2, with 10 nucleotides matching TRBD1. Trimming at V came to 4 bases and at J to 2 bases, leaving 7 bases not matched to a gene. Germline V gene data show CDR1 as LGHDT and CDR2 as YNNKEL (reference sequence). The CDR3 runs 16 residues. CDR3 in DNA: TGTGCCAGCAGCCCTCCTCCGGGACAGGGGAACTATGGCTACACCTTC. Encoded protein: CASSPPPGQGNYGYTF.

The chain carries TRBV4-1 and TRBJ1-1; D uncertain. The CDR3 loop spans 14 amino acids. The germline V gene encodes CDR1 MGHRA and CDR2 YSYEKL. V lost 4 bases and J lost 3, with 12 bases in between. The CDR3 DNA follows: TGCGCCAGCAGCCGCACAGAGTTAGACACTGAAGCTTTCTTT. Amino acid sequence: CASSRTELDTEAFF.

The chain is built from TRBV7-9 and TRBJ2-3; 8 positions agree with TRBD2. This CDR3 is built from 18 residues. Germline CDR1 and CDR2: SEHNR and FQNEAQ (reference sequence). The V and J ends lost 0 bases and 3 bases, in that order; junction bases with no gene match: 11. For the CDR3, the DNA is TGTGCCAGCAGCTTAGCGGCGGGGGGACCTTTCAGGACAGATACGCAGTATTTT. Residues: CASSLAAGGPFRTDTQYF.

The DNA of the CDR3 is TGTGCCAGTAGTGATAACAGAGCTCTTTTCTCTGGAAACACCATATATTTT. Its translation: CASSDNRALFSGNTIYF. This chain uses TRBV19 with TRBJ1-3; no reliable D call. The CDR3 contains 17 residues. Trimming stripped 5 bases from V and 0 bases from J, with 17 bases between. Germline V CDR1 and CDR2: LNHDA, SQIVND (reference sequence).

The chain combines TRBV27 with TRBJ2-3; D gene unclear. This CDR3 is 12 amino acids long. Trimming removed 0 bases at V and 6 bases at J, with 4 bases between. Germline lookup yields CDR1 MNHEY and CDR2 SMNVEV (reference sequence). The chain's CDR3 is CASSLSRDTQYF. In DNA, the CDR3 is TGTGCCAGCAGTTTATCTCGGGATACGCAGTATTTT.

The V and J genes are TRBV27 and TRBJ1-1; the match to TRBD1 covers 9 bases. The V gene's germline CDR1 is MNHEY and CDR2 SMNVEV (reference sequence). The CDR3 loop spans 14 amino acids. Trimming took 6 bases from V and 1 from J; bases not matched to a gene: 3. CDR3 nucleotide sequence: TGTGCCAGCAGCTGGACAGGGGAGAACACTGAAGCTTTCTTT. This sequence encodes CASSWTGENTEAFF.

CDR3 sequence (DNA): TGTGCAAGTCGCTTACAAAGATTTCCCGGGACAGGGTCCTACAATGAGCAGTTCTTC. It translates to CASRLQRFPGTGSYNEQFF. The gene calls are TRBV12-2 and TRBJ2-1; TRBD1 reflects the table's D call only, with no check against the DNA. TRBV12-2 is a pseudogene locus. The CDR3 is 19 residues long.

The J gene is TRBJ1-4, the V gene TRBV3-1 (or the pseudogene TRBV3-2); D gene ambiguous. Trimming removed 3 bases from V and 8 bases from J, with 4 bases in between. The CDR3 has 11 residues. CDR1 is LGHDT and CDR2 is YNNKEL in the germline V gene (reference sequence). The CDR3 sequence: CASSQREKLFF. CDR3 DNA sequence: TGTGCCAGCAGCCAGCGCGAAAAACTGTTTTTT.